This T cell receptor beta chain appears in the sequencing data of a study of cytomegalovirus exposure and HLA in healthy donors. Notes on the study in general: Both high specificity and high sensitivity reportedly marked the classifier's diagnosis of cytomegalovirus status.

The CDR3 covers 16 residues. Per germline, CDR1 KGHSH and CDR2 LQKENI. V dropped 6 bases and J dropped 3 bases, with 20 bases sitting between them. The data were produced by immunoSEQ multiplex PCR, yet TCRdb's version contains in-frame clones alone and is incomplete. Of some 200,000 clones listed, 90% to 95% were seen once; the top ten hold around 1.1%. With respect to this clone: Its cognate antigen is unknown.

Sample: PBMCs. This sequence originates from a young woman in good health and CMV-seronegative. The chain combines TRBV18 with TRBJ2-5; weak D call: TRBD2 (6 bases). The CDR3 DNA is TGTGCCAGCTCCCGCCAGGACGTGGGGGGTGAAGAGACCCAGTACTTC. Its translation: CASSRQDVGGEETQYF.